Following are 3 T cell receptor beta chains from one sample sequenced in a study of response to subunit inactivated influenza vaccine. MiXCR, run by TCRdb on the RT-PCR reads, gives a single entry per CDR3 protein. The sample holds about 500,000 distinct CDR3 sequences, approximately 7.3% seen once. The sequenced sample was PBMCs from blood, obtained around 25 months after vaccination. The source is a man aged 45 to 70 who received an inactivated influenza vaccine.

V usage is TRBV4-2 and J usage is TRBJ1-6, with 8 bases matching TRBD1. The CDR3 is 16 residues long. Trimming cost V 2 bases and J 7 bases; bases outside gene matches: 7. CDR1 is LGHNA, CDR2 YNFKEQ, per germline. CDR3 bases: TGTGCCAGCAGCCAACTGACAGGGGTGGTGAATTCACCCCTCCACTTT. This gives the protein CASSQLTGVVNSPLHF.

The rearrangement joins TRBV7-2 to TRBJ2-2, with D unclear. Deletions cut 3 bases from V and 0 bases from J, with 8 bases between. Germline CDR1 is SGHTA and CDR2 is FQGNSA. This CDR3 has 15 residues. The CDR3 spells CASSLMATNTGELFF. CDR3 nucleotides: TGTGCCAGCAGCTTGATGGCCACGAACACCGGGGAGCTGTTTTTT.

CDR3 loop: CASSPTLGQNSPLHF. The CDR3 nucleotides are TGTGCCAGCAGCCCCACTTTGGGACAAAATTCACCCCTCCACTTT. The chain combines TRBV5-6 with TRBJ1-6, with a weak D call TRBD1 (6 bases). V shed 4 bases and J shed 7 bases, with 15 bases lying between them. The CDR3 has 15 residues. The germline gives CDR1 SGHDT, CDR2 YYEEEE.